Below, 27 T cell receptor beta chains from the same sample are listed, as sequenced in a study of blood T cell repertoires in COVID-19. Sequencing was performed with immunoSEQ multiplex PCR; in TCRdb, only in-frame clones are kept and a portion is missing. The table shows more than 85,000 clones, with 75% to 85% occurring only once. Sequenced: peripheral blood. The receptors come from a man aged 60-69 years with acute or convalescent COVID-19.

The V call is TRBV7-2, the J call TRBJ1-2; D gene unclear. The V end lost 1 base, the J end lost 2 bases, and 11 bases lay between the germline ends. The CDR3 covers 15 residues. CDR1 is SGHTA, CDR2 FQGNSA, per germline. The CDR3 here is CASSLGQGWNYGYTF. As DNA, the CDR3 is TGTGCCAGCAGCTTAGGACAAGGCTGGAACTATGGCTACACCTTC.

The genes are TRBV6-5 and TRBJ2-3; no definite D call. This CDR3 is built from 14 residues. Germline V gene data show CDR1 as MNHEY and CDR2 as SVGAGI. Trimming cost V 0 bases and J 5 bases, with 9 bases left between them. The CDR3: CASSYSIHRDTQYF. The CDR3 DNA reads as TGTGCCAGCAGTTACTCGATTCATAGAGATACGCAGTATTTT.

The chain has TRBV27 and TRBJ2-3; a possible D gene is TRBD2 (5 bases). In germline, CDR1 is MNHEY, CDR2 SMNVEV (reference sequence). The CDR3 sequence is 14 residues long. Trimming stripped 6 bases from V and 0 bases from J, with 10 bases between. CDR3 sequence (DNA): TGTGCCAGCAGCCTTCGAGGGAGCACAGATACGCAGTATTTT. Its protein is CASSLRGSTDTQYF.

Written as DNA, the CDR3 is TGTGCCAGCAGCTTAGAGCAAGGAGGCGGTGGCTACACCTTC. It codes for CASSLEQGGGGYTF. The chain joins TRBV11-2 to TRBJ1-2; D uncertain. Germline assignment: CDR1 SGHAT and CDR2 FQNNGV. Trimming stripped 0 bases from V and 7 bases from J, with 12 bases between. The CDR3 consists of 14 residues.

The chain uses TRBV5-4 and TRBJ1-2, with a tentative D call TRBD1 (6 bases). Trimming stripped 2 bases from V and 8 bases from J, with 25 bases between. Germline CDR1 SGHNT, CDR2 YYREEE (reference sequence). CDR3 length equals 17 residues. CDR3 DNA sequence: TGTGCCAGCAGCTTAGGGACAAGCACTGTCTTAATCGGAGGCTACACCTTC. Translated: CASSLGTSTVLIGGYTF.

This clone was seen only a few times. The CDR3 DNA is TGCAGCGGTATTCGGGGAGAGGAGCAGTACTTC. It translates to CSGIRGEEQYF. This chain links TRBV29-1 with TRBJ2-7; a weak D match, TRBD2 (5 bases). Per the germline V gene, CDR1 is SQVTM and CDR2 is ANQGSEA. Trimming stripped 7 bases from V and 7 bases from J, with 14 bases between. The CDR3 runs 11 residues.

The chain links TRBV7-6 to TRBJ2-2; 7 nucleotides agree with TRBD2. CDR1 is SGHVS and CDR2 is FNYEAQ in the germline V gene. V shed 10 bases, J shed 2 bases, and the junction held 13 bases outside the gene matches. The CDR3 sequence is 16 residues long. The CDR3 reads CAIPIQGLLNTGELFF. The CDR3 coding sequence is TGTGCCATCCCAATCCAGGGACTATTAAACACCGGGGAGCTGTTTTTT.

This chain links TRBV2 with TRBJ2-7; D call uncertain. CDR1 and CDR2 from the germline V gene are SNHLY and FYNNEI. The CDR3 loop spans 11 amino acids. Trimming left V 6 bases short and J 2 bases short, with 5 bases between. CDR3 residues: CASSPAYEQYV. CDR3 DNA: TGTGCCAGCAGCCCGGCCTACGAGCAGTACGTC.

The rearrangement uses TRBV4-3 and TRBJ1-1, with D maybe TRBD1 (6 bases). The CDR3 contains 16 residues. Trimming took off 4 bases at V and 2 bases at J, with 17 bases between the two ends. CDR1 is LGHNA, CDR2 YSLEER, per germline. The CDR3 region has the DNA TGCGCCAGCAGCCCGCGTCGGACAGATCGTAACACTGAAGCTTTCTTT. It yields the protein CASSPRRTDRNTEAFF.

The CDR3 bases are TGCAGCGTTGAAGGGCGGGCCCCCGGGGAGCTGTTTTTT. Amino acid sequence: CSVEGRAPGELFF. V usage is TRBV29-1 and J usage is TRBJ2-2; D perhaps matches TRBD2 (5 bases). There are 13 residues in the CDR3. Germline lookup yields CDR1 SQVTM and CDR2 ANQGSEA. V lost 1 base to trimming and J lost 6 bases, with 9 bases between them.

This sequence joins TRBV5-4 and TRBJ1-1; unclear D gene. The CDR3 extends over 13 amino acids. The ends were cut back, 0 bases at V and 4 bases at J, with 7 bases in the middle. Germline CDR1 is SGHNT and CDR2 is YYREEE (reference sequence). DNA for the CDR3: TGTGCCAGCAGCTTGGTCTCGGGCACTGAAGCTTTCTTT. It is translated as CASSLVSGTEAFF. Supplemented by reference TRBV5-4 and TRBJ1-1, the full variable domain reads ETGVTQSPTHLIKTRGQQVTLRCSSQSGHNTVSWYQQALGQGPQFIFQYYREEENGRGNFPPRFSGLQFPNYSSELNVNALELDDSALYLCASSLVSGTEAFFGQGTRLTVV.

This chain joins TRBV5-1 and TRBJ2-1; 7 bases are a match to TRBD1. The CDR3 consists of 15 residues. V dropped 4 bases and J dropped 8; count of bases not matched to a gene: 12. Looked up from germline, CDR1 is SGHRS and CDR2 is YFSETQ. CDR3 protein: CASSLGAGGTDEQFF. The CDR3 bases are TGCGCCAGCAGCCTCGGGGCAGGGGGAACGGATGAGCAGTTCTTC.

This clone was seen only a few times. V usage is TRBV19 and J usage is TRBJ1-1, with D tentatively TRBD1 (6 bases). Trimming removed 5 bases from V and 10 bases from J, with 17 bases in between. Looked up from germline, CDR1 is LNHDA and CDR2 is SQIVND (reference sequence). The CDR3 contains 13 residues. The DNA for the CDR3 is TGTGCCAGTAGTTCGGCACAGGGAAGGGGAGCTTTCTTT. Amino acids: CASSSAQGRGAFF. The whole variable domain, remainder taken from reference TRBV19 and TRBJ1-1, is DGGITQSPKYLFRKEGQNVTLSCEQNLNHDAMYWYRQDPGQGLRLIYYSQIVNDFQKGDIAEGYSVSREKKESFPLTVTSAQKNPTAFYLCASSSAQGRGAFFGQGTRLTVV.

This clone was counted between two and nine times. The chain joins TRBV28 to TRBJ1-6, with D maybe TRBD1 (5 bases). The ends were cut back, 6 bases at V and 7 bases at J, with 31 bases in the middle. There are 20 residues in the CDR3. Germline assignment: CDR1 MDHEN and CDR2 SYDVKM. CDR3 sequence (DNA): TGTGCCAGCAGACACACTCCCCCCGGAGGGACTCGAGGGTTAAATTCACCCCTCCACTTT. This encodes CASRHTPPGGTRGLNSPLHF.

The V call is TRBV14, the J call TRBJ1-1, with D possibly being TRBD1 (5 bases). The CDR3 length is 14 residues. Trimming cost V 0 bases and J 4 bases, with 9 bases left between them. CDR1 and CDR2 from the germline V gene are SGHDN and FVKESK. The CDR3 region has the DNA TGTGCCAGCAGCCAAGATCGACAGCCCACTGAAGCTTTCTTT. Protein product: CASSQDRQPTEAFF.

The chain carries TRBV29-1 and TRBJ1-5, with 7 bases lining up with TRBD1. CDR1 SQVTM and CDR2 ANQGSEA come from the germline V gene. There are 14 residues in the CDR3. V was pared by 4 bases and J by 2 bases, with 5 bases of the junction left unmatched. CDR3: CSVGGGQGNQPQHF. Here the CDR3 DNA reads TGCAGCGTTGGGGGAGGACAGGGCAATCAGCCCCAGCATTTT.

The genes are TRBV19 and TRBJ1-6; TRBD1 aligns across 8 bases. The V segment lost 3 bases and the J segment 10 bases; nucleotides outside the gene matches: 8. CDR3 size: 15 residues. Germline V gene lookup returns CDR1 LNHDA and CDR2 SQIVND (reference sequence). The CDR3 spells CASSIRETGDSPLHF. In DNA, the CDR3 is TGTGCCAGTAGTATTCGTGAGACAGGGGACTCACCCCTCCACTTT. The whole variable domain, filled in from reference TRBV19 and TRBJ1-6, reads DGGITQSPKYLFRKEGQNVTLSCEQNLNHDAMYWYRQDPGQGLRLIYYSQIVNDFQKGDIAEGYSVSREKKESFPLTVTSAQKNPTAFYLCASSIRETGDSPLHFGNGTRLTVT.

This rearrangement joins TRBV12-3 or TRBV12-4 to TRBJ1-1, with TRBD1 matching over 8 bases. The CDR3 sequence is 13 residues long. V gave up 6 bases and J gave up 6 bases; unmatched junction bases: 6. The CDR3 spells CASSGQGNAEAFF. CDR3 nucleotide sequence: TGTGCCAGCAGCGGACAGGGCAACGCTGAAGCTTTCTTT.

V and J are TRBV19 and TRBJ2-2, with a weak D call TRBD1 (5 bases). The V gene's germline CDR1 is LNHDA and CDR2 SQIVND (reference sequence). The CDR3 loop spans 19 amino acids. Trimming took 4 bases from V and 6 from J, leaving 27 bases between them. CDR3 region: CASSTPLVRTPQWAGELFF. Here the CDR3 DNA reads TGTGCCAGTAGTACCCCATTAGTTAGGACACCCCAATGGGCCGGGGAGCTGTTTTTT.

The chain joins TRBV28 to TRBJ2-7; tentative D call: TRBD1 (7 bases). V gave up 4 bases and J gave up 9 bases, with 22 bases separating them. Germline values: CDR1 MDHEN, CDR2 SYDVKM. This CDR3 is 15 amino acids long. The CDR3 nucleotides are TGTGCCAGCAGTTCGCAGGGGGGAAGCCCTTATTTGCAGTACTTC. It encodes CASSSQGGSPYLQYF. Variable domain in full (rest from reference TRBV28 and TRBJ2-7): DVKVTQSSRYLVKRTGEKVFLECVQDMDHENMFWYRQDPGLGLRLIYFSYDVKMKEKGDIPEGYSVSREKKERFSLILESASTNQTSMYLCASSSQGGSPYLQYFGPGTRLTVT.

The gene calls are TRBV3-1 (or the pseudogene TRBV3-2) and TRBJ1-2, with TRBD1 identical over 7 bases. Germline-derived CDR1 and CDR2 are LGHDT and YNNKEL (reference sequence). The CDR3 spans 17 residues. V shed 4 bases and J 8 bases; nucleotides not matched to a gene: 19. DNA for the CDR3: TGTGCCAGCAGCCGGCAGGTTACGGGACAGAGGGCTGACGGCTACACCTTC. This translates into CASSRQVTGQRADGYTF.

This chain links TRBV28 with TRBJ1-5; TRBD1 matches 7 bases. With 6 bases clipped from V and 0 bases from J, the junction kept 5 bases outside the gene matches. From germline, CDR1 is MDHEN and CDR2 SYDVKM. This CDR3 has 15 residues. The CDR3 sequence is CASRQTGYSNQPQHF. DNA for the CDR3: TGTGCCAGCAGGCAGACAGGGTATAGCAATCAGCCCCAGCATTTT. Drawing the rest from reference TRBV28 and TRBJ1-5, the complete variable domain is DVKVTQSSRYLVKRTGEKVFLECVQDMDHENMFWYRQDPGLGLRLIYFSYDVKMKEKGDIPEGYSVSREKKERFSLILESASTNQTSMYLCASRQTGYSNQPQHFGDGTRLSIL.

The chain couples TRBV9 to TRBJ1-3, with TRBD1 identical over 7 bases. J was trimmed by 4 bases and V by 5 bases; bases with no gene match: 12. The germline CDR1 and CDR2 sequences are SGDLS and YYNGEE. The CDR3 has 16 residues. CDR3 amino acids: CASSHETGAVGNTIYF. The CDR3 DNA is TGTGCCAGCAGTCACGAAACAGGGGCGGTCGGAAACACCATATATTTT.

This chain connects TRBV30 to TRBJ1-4, with D perhaps TRBD1 (5 bases). The CDR3 runs 12 residues. Germline CDR1 reads GTSNPN; CDR2 reads SVGIG (reference sequence). The V and J ends lost 3 bases and 8 bases respectively, with 10 bases between them. The CDR3 loop is CAWRDMEEKLFF. The CDR3 region has the DNA TGTGCCTGGAGGGACATGGAGGAAAAACTGTTTTTT. The variable domain in full, completed from reference TRBV30 and TRBJ1-4, reads SQTIHQWPATLVQPVGSPLSLECTVEGTSNPNLYWYRQAAGRGLQLLFYSVGIGQISSEVPQNLSASRPQDRQFILSSKKLLLSDSGFYLCAWRDMEEKLFFGSGTQLSVL.

V gene TRBV5-1 combines with J gene TRBJ2-2, with TRBD1 identical over 9 bases. Germline loops: CDR1 SGHRS, CDR2 YFSETQ. J gave up 6 bases and V 2 bases, and 2 bases lay outside the gene matches. This CDR3 contains 14 residues. The CDR3 spells CASSLDRGAGELFF. The CDR3, as DNA: TGCGCCAGCAGCTTAGACAGGGGGGCCGGGGAGCTGTTTTTT.

This chain uses TRBV3-1 (or the pseudogene TRBV3-2) with TRBJ2-1, with D perhaps matching TRBD1 (5 bases). The CDR3 sequence is 15 residues long. Trimming took off 6 bases at V and 8 bases at J, with 20 bases between the two ends. The germline V gene has CDR1 LGHDT and CDR2 YNNKEL (reference sequence). The CDR3 sequence is CASSRTTVLFHEQFF. As DNA, the CDR3 is TGTGCCAGCAGTCGAACGACAGTGTTATTCCATGAGCAGTTCTTC.

The chain recombines TRBV7-8 with TRBJ1-1, with TRBD1 matching over 7 bases. Germline CDR1 reads SGHVS; CDR2 reads FQNEAQ. The CDR3 runs 15 residues. Trimming cost V 5 bases and J 0 bases; bases outside gene matches: 6. CDR3 bases: TGTGCCAGCAGCCCCAGGACAGGAGTGAACACTGAAGCTTTCTTT. Translation gives CASSPRTGVNTEAFF.